Listed below are T cell receptor beta chains from one sample, sequenced in a study of shared clonotypes between healthy human individuals. Measured with immunoSEQ multiplex PCR; TCRdb has only the in-frame clones, and not every one. Of about 2.1 million clones listed, 90% to 95% are singletons. The sample was naive CD8+ T cells from PBMCs. The receptors were sampled from a man younger than 35 in good health. Some clones in this sample may be carry-over from other donors' samples. CDR3s include the opening cysteine and the closing phenylalanine or tryptophan. A D gene is named only where the DNA matches it firmly. Size values are once, few and many counts, or a class for expanded clones, and some rows have none.

D gene: NA
clone size: NA
J gene: TRBJ2-1
V gene: TRBV5-6
CDR3 DNA: TGTGCCAGCAGCCTTGCGCGGTCCAGAAGGCAGTTCTTC
CDR3 protein: CASSLARSRRQFF

D gene: TRBD1
clone size: NA
J gene: TRBJ1-2
V gene: TRBV6-5
CDR3 DNA: TGTGCCAGCGGGAAGGGAGGGGGCTTCGGCTACACCTTC
CDR3 protein: CASGKGGGFGYTF

D gene: NA
clone size: NA
J gene: TRBJ2-1
V gene: TRBV4-3
CDR3 DNA: TGCGCCAGCAGTCCAAGCTACAGATACAATGAGCAGTTCTTC
CDR3 protein: CASSPSYRYNEQFF

D gene: NA
clone size: NA
J gene: TRBJ2-7
V gene: TRBV11-2
CDR3 DNA: TGTGCCAGCAGCCTCATCTCCCTCTACGAGCAGTACTTC
CDR3 protein: CASSLISLYEQYF

D gene: NA
clone size: NA
J gene: TRBJ2-5
V gene: TRBV7-6
CDR3 DNA: TGTGCCAGCAGCTATACCGGGACTTTCAAAGAGACCCAGTACTTC
CDR3 protein: CASSYTGTFKETQYF

D gene: TRBD1
clone size: NA
J gene: TRBJ2-2
V gene: TRBV2
CDR3 DNA: TGTGCCAGCAAACCAGGGGGCCCCGCGAACACCGGGGAGCTGTTTTTT
CDR3 protein: CASKPGGPANTGELFF

D gene: TRBD2
clone size: NA
J gene: TRBJ2-7
V gene: TRBV11-2
CDR3 DNA: TGTGCCAGCAGCCAGGGACTAGCGGGAACCTACGAGCAGTACTTC
CDR3 protein: CASSQGLAGTYEQYF

D gene: NA
clone size: once
J gene: TRBJ1-2
V gene: TRBV6-5
CDR3 DNA: TGTGCCAGCAGTCCAAAATTGTATGGCTACACCTTC
CDR3 protein: CASSPKLYGYTF

D gene: TRBD1
clone size: NA
J gene: TRBJ2-6
V gene: TRBV9
CDR3 DNA: TGTGCCAGCAGCGGGACAGGGACTGGGGCCAACGTCCTGACTTTC
CDR3 protein: CASSGTGTGANVLTF

D gene: TRBD1
clone size: once
J gene: TRBJ2-7
V gene: TRBV7-9
CDR3 DNA: TGTGCCAGCAGCTCCCCGGGACAGGCCTCCTACGAGCAGTACTTC
CDR3 protein: CASSSPGQASYEQYF

D gene: TRBD2
clone size: NA
J gene: TRBJ2-7
V gene: TRBV28
CDR3 DNA: TGTGCCAGCAGCCCGGGAGGTTGGGGGTATGTGAGGAAAGGAGAGCAGTACTTC
CDR3 protein: CASSPGGWGYVRKGEQYF

D gene: NA
clone size: NA
J gene: TRBJ2-7
V gene: TRBV28
CDR3 DNA: TGTGCCAGCAGTTTTAATGGTCCGCAGTACTTC
CDR3 protein: CASSFNGPQYF

D gene: NA
clone size: NA
J gene: TRBJ2-5
V gene: TRBV11-2
CDR3 DNA: TGTGCCAGCAGCCAAAAAGGAGGGGAGACCCAGTACTTC
CDR3 protein: CASSQKGGETQYF

D gene: NA
clone size: NA
J gene: TRBJ1-5
V gene: TRBV10-2
CDR3 DNA: TGCGCCAGCAGTTGGGGGGACCGATGGAAGCCCCAGCATTTT
CDR3 protein: CASSWGDRWKPQHF